This T cell receptor (beta chain) was profiled in a study of beta chain features in type 1 diabetes. Comments on this clone: Its target is unknown.

Findings of the study overall: Sequencing the cDNA could make cells with high TCR expression show up more than they should. TCRB CDR3s from Type 1 diabetes patients were moderately but significantly shorter in all four CD4+ subsets. Whatever favoring of shorter templates PCR might show would apply equally to patients and controls.

What was sequenced were expressed TCRB transcripts, since all of the isolated RNA had been reverse transcribed. For naive, central memory and regulatory T cell samples, reads averaged about 3.5 million. Sequencing was performed with immunoSEQ multiplex PCR; in TCRdb, only in-frame clones are kept and a portion is missing. The data show approximately 170,000 clones, over 6% seen once. CDR1 and CDR2 from the germline V gene are LGHNA and YSLEER. V shed 5 bases and J shed 5 bases, with 11 bases lying between them. The CDR3 covers 13 residues. Each donor gave one heparinised blood draw averaging about 110 mL.

The chain is built from TRBV4-3 and TRBJ2-3, with D uncertain. This TCR derives from a man aged 18 to 30 with type 1 diabetes. The sequenced sample was central memory CD4+ T cells from blood. This CDR3 reads CASSLRPGDTQYF. CDR3 in DNA: TGCGCCAGCAGCTTACGACCGGGAGATACGCAGTATTTT.